This is a list of T cell receptor beta chains from one sample in a study of vaccination and CD4 T cells after COVID-19. TCRdb processed the PCR reads anew with MiXCR; each CDR3 protein has one entry. The sample lists just over 35,000 distinct CDR3 sequences; under 45% were seen once. The sample in question was CD4+ T cells from blood, obtained about 7 months after SARS-CoV-2 vaccination. These receptors came from a human donor who had recovered from COVID-19. Both conserved end residues are part of each CDR3. The D gene is left open where the match is weak. Size tells how often a clone was seen (once, few, many) or the class of an expanded clone, and some rows leave it out.

j_gene | v_gene | d_gene | abundance | CDR3nt | CDR3aa
TRBJ2-3 | TRBV20-1 | TRBD2 | NA | TGCAGTGCCCGGACTAGCGGGAGTAACAGCGCGCAGTATTTT | CSARTSGSNSAQYF
TRBJ2-7 | TRBV2 | TRBD1 | NA | TGTGCCAGCAGTGAAGTAGGACAGGAATTTTACGAGCAGTACTTC | CASSEVGQEFYEQYF
TRBJ1-1 | TRBV18 | NA | NA | TGTGCCAGCTCACCTTTACAGATCCCCGACACTGAAGCTTTCTTT | CASSPLQIPDTEAFF
TRBJ2-3 | TRBV6-4 | TRBD1 | NA | TGTGCCAGCAGTGAACAGGCAGGGGGAACAGATACGCAGTATTTT | CASSEQAGGTDTQYF
TRBJ1-1 | TRBV20-1 | TRBD1 | NA | TGCAGTGCTGACAAGGGACAGCTGAACACTGAAGCTTTCTTT | CSADKGQLNTEAFF
TRBJ2-2 | TRBV28 | TRBD1 | few | TGTGCCAGCAGTTCACCGGGACAGTCGACCACCGGGGAGCTGTTTTTT | CASSSPGQSTTGELFF
TRBJ2-7 | TRBV28 | TRBD1 | NA | TGTGCCAGCAGTTTATCAGGGACAGGGGACGAGCAGTACTTC | CASSLSGTGDEQYF
TRBJ1-2 | TRBV20-1 | TRBD1 | NA | TGCAGTGCTTACATGACTACAGGGGACGTTTATGGCTACACCTTC | CSAYMTTGDVYGYTF
TRBJ2-3 | TRBV27 | NA | NA | TGTGCCAGCAGCGAAACTATCCCACGGCCCCGAACCACAGATACGCAGTATTTT | CASSETIPRPRTTDTQYF
TRBJ2-1 | TRBV28 | TRBD2 | NA | TGTGCCAGCAGGGGACTAGCGGGAGGTCCCGGGTCGTACAATGAGCAGTTCTTC | CASRGLAGGPGSYNEQFF
TRBJ1-5 | TRBV25-1 | NA | few | TGTGCCATTTTCGTGACAAGGATAATAGTTAGCAATCAGCCCCAGCATTTT | CAIFVTRIIVSNQPQHF
TRBJ1-1 | TRBV19 | NA | few | TGTGCCAGTAGTATAACGAGGGGTATTGAAGCTTTCTTT | CASSITRGIEAFF
TRBJ1-1 | TRBV20-1 | NA | few | TGCAGTGCTCCCGCGGGCGGAATGAACACTGAAGCTTTCTTT | CSAPAGGMNTEAFF
TRBJ1-3 | TRBV6-1 | NA | NA | TGTGCCAGCAGGCCTAGCGGGGTTCCGAGCTCTGGAAACACCATATATTTT | CASRPSGVPSSGNTIYF
TRBJ2-5 | TRBV27 | NA | few | TGTGCCAGCAGTACTAATTTTCAAGAGACCCAGTACTTC | CASSTNFQETQYF
TRBJ2-3 | TRBV12-3/TRBV12-4 | NA | few | TGTGCCAGCAGTTTAACTATTGAGCGGATGGGGGATACGCAGTATTTT | CASSLTIERMGDTQYF
TRBJ2-7 | TRBV5-1 | TRBD2 | NA | TGCGCCAGCAGCTTGGTTGCTAGCGGGAGCGACGAGCAGTACTTC | CASSLVASGSDEQYF
TRBJ2-5 | TRBV7-2 | TRBD2 | few | TGTGCCAGCAGCCACCGACTAGCGGGAGGCCAAGAGACCCAGTACTTC | CASSHRLAGGQETQYF
TRBJ1-1 | TRBV28 | NA | NA | TGTGCCAGCAGTTTTTCGTGGGCGGGAAACACTGAAGCTTTCTTT | CASSFSWAGNTEAFF
TRBJ2-7 | TRBV12-1 | NA | NA | TGTGCCAGCAGCTTGGCTCTAGCGGGAGGGGACTACGAGCAGTACTTC | CASSLALAGGDYEQYF